This T cell receptor beta chain was sequenced during a study of cytomegalovirus exposure and HLA in healthy donors. Study in general: Inside one of the first data releases sat around 85 million unique TCRs taken from HLA-typed donors. Whole-study results and caveats: TCR beta V- and J-gene trimming was later associated with a missense DCLRE1C variant. Among TCR sequences, most were rare, though some public TCRs appeared in many donors.

The CDR3 totals 15 residues. V lost 3 bases to trimming and J lost 0 bases, with 10 bases between them. The V gene's germline CDR1 is SGDLS and CDR2 YYNGEE. Concerning this clone: Its antigen is unknown.

The PCR contained 60 Vbeta and 13 Jbeta primers. TCRdb keeps only in-frame clones here, not all; method: immunoSEQ multiplex PCR. The data hold roughly 100,000 clones, with approximately 76% observed a single time. This TCR was recovered from a man aged 40-49 years in good health and CMV-seronegative. The chain recombines TRBV9 with TRBJ1-3; the D gene is possibly TRBD1 (6 bases). Sequenced sample: PBMCs. The CDR3 loop is CASSGHRVSGNTIYF. The CDR3, as DNA: TGTGCCAGCAGCGGTCACAGGGTCTCTGGAAACACCATATATTTT.